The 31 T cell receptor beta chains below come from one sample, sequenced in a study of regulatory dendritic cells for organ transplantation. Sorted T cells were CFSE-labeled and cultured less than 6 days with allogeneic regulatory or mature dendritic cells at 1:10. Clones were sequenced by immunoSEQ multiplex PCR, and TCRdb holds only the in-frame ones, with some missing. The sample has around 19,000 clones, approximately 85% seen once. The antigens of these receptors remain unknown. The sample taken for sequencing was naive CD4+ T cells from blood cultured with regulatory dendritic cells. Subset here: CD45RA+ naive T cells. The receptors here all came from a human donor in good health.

As DNA, the CDR3 is TGTGCCAGCAGCCAAGATTGGGGCCGGGCCCTCTCCTACGAGCAGTACTTC. Encoded protein: CASSQDWGRALSYEQYF. V is TRBV4-2 and J is TRBJ2-7; D is perhaps TRBD1 (5 bases). Per the germline V gene, CDR1 is LGHNA and CDR2 is YNFKEQ. The CDR3 runs to 17 residues. V lost 0 bases and J lost 0, with 15 bases in between.

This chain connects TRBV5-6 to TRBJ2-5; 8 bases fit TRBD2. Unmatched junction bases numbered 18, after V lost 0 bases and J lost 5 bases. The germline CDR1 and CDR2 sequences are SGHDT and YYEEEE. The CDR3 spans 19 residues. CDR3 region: CASSLEVSIGAGERETQYF. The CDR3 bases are TGTGCCAGCAGCTTGGAAGTGTCCATCGGAGCGGGGGAACGGGAGACCCAGTACTTC. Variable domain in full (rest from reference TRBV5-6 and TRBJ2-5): DAGVTQSPTHLIKTRGQQVTLRCSPKSGHDTVSWYQQALGQGPQFIFQYYEEEERQRGNFPDRFSGHQFPNYSSELNVNALLLGDSALYLCASSLEVSIGAGERETQYFGPGTRLLVL.

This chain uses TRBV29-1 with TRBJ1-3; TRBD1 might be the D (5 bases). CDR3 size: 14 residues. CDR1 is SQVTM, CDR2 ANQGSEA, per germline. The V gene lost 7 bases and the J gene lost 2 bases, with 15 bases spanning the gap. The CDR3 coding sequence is TGCAGCGCCGACGCGGGGGGAACTGGAAACACCATATATTTT. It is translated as CSADAGGTGNTIYF. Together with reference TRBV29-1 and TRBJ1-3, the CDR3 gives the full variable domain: SAVISQKPSRDICQRGTSLTIQCQVDSQVTMMFWYRQQPGQSLTLIATANQGSEATYESGFVIDKFPISRPNLTFSTLTVSNMSPEDSSIYLCSADAGGTGNTIYFGEGSWLTVV.

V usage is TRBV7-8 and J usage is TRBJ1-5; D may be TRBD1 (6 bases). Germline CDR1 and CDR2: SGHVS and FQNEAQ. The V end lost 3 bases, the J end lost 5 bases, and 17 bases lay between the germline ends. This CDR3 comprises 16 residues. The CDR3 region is CASSLARGARDQPQHF. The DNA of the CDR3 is TGTGCCAGCAGCTTGGCCAGGGGCGCAAGGGATCAGCCCCAGCATTTT.

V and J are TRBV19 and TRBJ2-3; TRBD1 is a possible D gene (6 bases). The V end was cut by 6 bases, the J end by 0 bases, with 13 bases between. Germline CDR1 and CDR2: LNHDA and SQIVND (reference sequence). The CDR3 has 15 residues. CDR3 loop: CASSSGVSSTDTQYF. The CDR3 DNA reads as TGTGCCAGTAGCTCAGGGGTTTCTAGCACAGATACGCAGTATTTT.

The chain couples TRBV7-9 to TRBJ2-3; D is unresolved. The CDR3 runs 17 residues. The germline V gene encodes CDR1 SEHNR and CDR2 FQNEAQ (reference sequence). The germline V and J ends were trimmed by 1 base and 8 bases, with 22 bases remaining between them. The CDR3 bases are TGTGCCAGCAGCTTAGAATTTTTGACCCGTCTTTCAAGTACGCAGTATTTT. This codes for CASSLEFLTRLSSTQYF.

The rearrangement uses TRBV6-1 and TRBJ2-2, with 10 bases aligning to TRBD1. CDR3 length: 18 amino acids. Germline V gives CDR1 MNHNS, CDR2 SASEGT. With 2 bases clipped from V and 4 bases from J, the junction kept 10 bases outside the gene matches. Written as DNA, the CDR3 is TGTGCCAGCAGTGAATGGGGACAGGGGCGAGCGGTCACCGGGGAGCTGTTTTTT. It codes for CASSEWGQGRAVTGELFF.

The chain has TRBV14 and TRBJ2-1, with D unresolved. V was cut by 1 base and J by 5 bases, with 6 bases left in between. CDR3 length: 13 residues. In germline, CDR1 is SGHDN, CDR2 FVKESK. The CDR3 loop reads CASSQALDNEQFF. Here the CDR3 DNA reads TGTGCCAGCAGCCAAGCGTTGGACAATGAGCAGTTCTTC.

The CDR3 coding sequence is TGTGCCAGCAGGTCCCAACGGGGTTCCACCGGGGAGCTGTTTTTT. Amino acids: CASRSQRGSTGELFF. J is TRBJ2-2 and V is TRBV6-5, with D possibly matching TRBD2 (5 bases). Germline CDR1 MNHEY, CDR2 SVGAGI. Trimming took off 6 bases at V and 4 bases at J, with 15 bases between the two ends. The CDR3 has 15 amino acids.

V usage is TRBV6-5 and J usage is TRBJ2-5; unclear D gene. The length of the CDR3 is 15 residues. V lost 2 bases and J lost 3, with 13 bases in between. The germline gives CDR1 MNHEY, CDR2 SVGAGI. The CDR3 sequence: CASSYMSASKETQYF. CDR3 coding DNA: TGTGCCAGCAGTTACATGTCGGCTAGTAAAGAGACCCAGTACTTC.

The chain's CDR3 is CASSSGRQLYSPLHF. CDR3 DNA sequence: TGTGCCAGCAGCTCGGGGAGACAGCTCTATTCACCCCTCCACTTT. The chain recombines TRBV7-8 with TRBJ1-6; TRBD1 might be the D (5 bases). Deletions cut 4 bases from V and 8 bases from J, with 15 bases between. The length of the CDR3 is 15 residues. Germline assignment: CDR1 SGHVS and CDR2 FQNEAQ.

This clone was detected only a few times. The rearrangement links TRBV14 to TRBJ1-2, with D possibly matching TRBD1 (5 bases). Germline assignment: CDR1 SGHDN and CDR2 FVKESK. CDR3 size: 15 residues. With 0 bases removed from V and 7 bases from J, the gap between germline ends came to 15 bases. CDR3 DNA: TGTGCCAGCAGCCAAGAGGGTCAGGGACTCGGTGGCTACACCTTC. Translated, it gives CASSQEGQGLGGYTF.

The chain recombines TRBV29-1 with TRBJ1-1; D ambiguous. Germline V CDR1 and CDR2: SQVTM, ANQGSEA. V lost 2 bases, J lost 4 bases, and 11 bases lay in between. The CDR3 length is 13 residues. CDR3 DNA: TGCAGCGTTGAAAAAGGGAGGTTCACTGAAGCTTTCTTT. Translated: CSVEKGRFTEAFF.

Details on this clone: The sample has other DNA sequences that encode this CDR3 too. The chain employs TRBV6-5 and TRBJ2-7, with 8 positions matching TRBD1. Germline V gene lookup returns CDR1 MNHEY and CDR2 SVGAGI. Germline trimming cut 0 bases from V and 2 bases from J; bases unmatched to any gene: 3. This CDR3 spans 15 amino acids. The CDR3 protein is CASSYSRTGTYEQYF. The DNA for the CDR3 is TGTGCCAGCAGTTACTCGAGGACAGGGACCTACGAGCAGTACTTC.

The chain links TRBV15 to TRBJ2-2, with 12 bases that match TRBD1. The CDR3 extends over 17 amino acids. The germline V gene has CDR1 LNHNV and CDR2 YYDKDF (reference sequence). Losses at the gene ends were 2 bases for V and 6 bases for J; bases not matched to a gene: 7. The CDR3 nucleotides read TGTGCCACCAGCAGAAGATTCCGGGACAGGGGGCCCGGGGAGCTGTTTTTT. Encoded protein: CATSRRFRDRGPGELFF.

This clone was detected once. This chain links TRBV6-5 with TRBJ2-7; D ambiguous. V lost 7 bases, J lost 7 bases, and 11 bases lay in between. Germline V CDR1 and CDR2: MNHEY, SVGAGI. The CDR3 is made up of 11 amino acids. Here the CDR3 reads CASTRSGEQYF. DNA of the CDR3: TGTGCCAGCACCAGGTCCGGGGAGCAGTACTTC.

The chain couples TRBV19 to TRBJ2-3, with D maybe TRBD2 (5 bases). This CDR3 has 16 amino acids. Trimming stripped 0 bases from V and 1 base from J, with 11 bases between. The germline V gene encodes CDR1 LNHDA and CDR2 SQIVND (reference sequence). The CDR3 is CASSIDSGLRTDTQYF. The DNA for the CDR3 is TGTGCCAGTAGTATAGATTCAGGACTCCGCACAGATACGCAGTATTTT.

The CDR3, as DNA: TGTGCCAGCAGCTTAGTCTCCGGGACAGGGGTAGGTGAGCAGTTCTTC. As protein: CASSLVSGTGVGEQFF. The chain has TRBV7-9 and TRBJ2-1; 10 bases fit TRBD1. J was trimmed by 9 bases and V by 1 base; bases with no gene match: 9. The CDR3 extends over 16 amino acids. CDR1 is SEHNR and CDR2 is FQNEAQ in the germline V gene (reference sequence). The full variable domain, its missing parts supplied by reference TRBV7-9 and TRBJ2-1, is DTGVSQNPRHKITKRGQNVTFRCDPISEHNRLYWYRQTLGQGPEFLTYFQNEAQLEKSRLLSDRFSAERPKGSFSTLEIQRTEQGDSAMYLCASSLVSGTGVGEQFFGPGTRLTVL.

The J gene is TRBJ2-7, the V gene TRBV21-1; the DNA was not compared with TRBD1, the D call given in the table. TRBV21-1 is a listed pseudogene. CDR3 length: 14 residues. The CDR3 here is CASSKYQGVIEQYF. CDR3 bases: TGTGCCAGCAGCAAGTATCAGGGGGTAATCGAGCAGTACTTC.

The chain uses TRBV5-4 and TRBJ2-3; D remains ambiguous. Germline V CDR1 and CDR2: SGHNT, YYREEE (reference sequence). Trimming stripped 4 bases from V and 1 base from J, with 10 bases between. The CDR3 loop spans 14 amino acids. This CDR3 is CASSTDGGTDTQYF. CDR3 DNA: TGTGCCAGCAGCACCGACGGAGGCACAGATACGCAGTATTTT.

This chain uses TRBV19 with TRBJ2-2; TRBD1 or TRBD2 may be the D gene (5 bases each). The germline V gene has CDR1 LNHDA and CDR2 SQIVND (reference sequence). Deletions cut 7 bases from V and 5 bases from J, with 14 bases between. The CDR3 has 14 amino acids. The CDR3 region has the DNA TGTGCCAGTACTACGGGACCGACAACCGGGGAGCTGTTTTTT. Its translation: CASTTGPTTGELFF. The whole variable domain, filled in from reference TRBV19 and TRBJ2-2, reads DGGITQSPKYLFRKEGQNVTLSCEQNLNHDAMYWYRQDPGQGLRLIYYSQIVNDFQKGDIAEGYSVSREKKESFPLTVTSAQKNPTAFYLCASTTGPTTGELFFGEGSRLTVL.

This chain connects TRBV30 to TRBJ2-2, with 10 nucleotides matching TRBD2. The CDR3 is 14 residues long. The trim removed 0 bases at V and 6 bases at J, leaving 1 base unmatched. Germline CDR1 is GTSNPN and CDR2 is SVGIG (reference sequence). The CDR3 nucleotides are TGTGCCTGGAGTGTACTAGCGGGACCCGGGGAGCTGTTTTTT. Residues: CAWSVLAGPGELFF.

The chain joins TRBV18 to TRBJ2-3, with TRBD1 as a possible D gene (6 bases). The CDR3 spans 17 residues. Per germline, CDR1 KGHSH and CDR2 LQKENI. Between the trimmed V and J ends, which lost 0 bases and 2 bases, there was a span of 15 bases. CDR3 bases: TGTGCCAGCTCACCACCACTAGGGGGACCCTACACAGATACGCAGTATTTT. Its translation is CASSPPLGGPYTDTQYF.

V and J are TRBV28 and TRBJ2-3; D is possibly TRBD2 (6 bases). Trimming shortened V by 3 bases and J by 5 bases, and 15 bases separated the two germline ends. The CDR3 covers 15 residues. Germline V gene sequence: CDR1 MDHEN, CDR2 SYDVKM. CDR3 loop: CASSLGGAGLDTQYF. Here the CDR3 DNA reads TGTGCCAGCAGTTTGGGCGGGGCAGGGTTAGATACGCAGTATTTT. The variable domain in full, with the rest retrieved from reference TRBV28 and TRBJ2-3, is DVKVTQSSRYLVKRTGEKVFLECVQDMDHENMFWYRQDPGLGLRLIYFSYDVKMKEKGDIPEGYSVSREKKERFSLILESASTNQTSMYLCASSLGGAGLDTQYFGPGTRLTVL.

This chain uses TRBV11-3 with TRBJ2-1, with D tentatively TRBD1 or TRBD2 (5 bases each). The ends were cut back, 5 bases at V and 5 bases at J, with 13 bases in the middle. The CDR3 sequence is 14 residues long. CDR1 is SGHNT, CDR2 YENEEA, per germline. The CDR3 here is CASSPGRINNEQFF. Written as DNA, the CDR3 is TGTGCCAGCAGCCCGGGACGGATTAACAATGAGCAGTTCTTC.

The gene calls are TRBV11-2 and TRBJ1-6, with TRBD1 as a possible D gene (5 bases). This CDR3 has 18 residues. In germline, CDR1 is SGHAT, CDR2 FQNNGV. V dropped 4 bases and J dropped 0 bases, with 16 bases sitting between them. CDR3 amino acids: CASSSRGGSDSYNSPLHF. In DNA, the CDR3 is TGTGCCAGCAGCTCCCGGGGGGGGTCTGACTCCTATAATTCACCCCTCCACTTT.

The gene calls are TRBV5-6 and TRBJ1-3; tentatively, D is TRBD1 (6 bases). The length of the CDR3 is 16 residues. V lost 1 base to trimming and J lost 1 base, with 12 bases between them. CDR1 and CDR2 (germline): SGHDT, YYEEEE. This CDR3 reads CASSLLTGLSGNTIYF. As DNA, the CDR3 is TGTGCCAGCAGCTTGCTGACAGGACTTTCTGGAAACACCATATATTTT.

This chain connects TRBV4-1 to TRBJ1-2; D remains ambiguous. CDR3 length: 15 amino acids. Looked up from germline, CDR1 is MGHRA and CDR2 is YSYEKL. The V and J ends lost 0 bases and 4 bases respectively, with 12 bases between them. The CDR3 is CASSQEVRDLYGYTF. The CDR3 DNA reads TGCGCCAGCAGCCAAGAGGTACGGGATCTCTATGGCTACACCTTC.

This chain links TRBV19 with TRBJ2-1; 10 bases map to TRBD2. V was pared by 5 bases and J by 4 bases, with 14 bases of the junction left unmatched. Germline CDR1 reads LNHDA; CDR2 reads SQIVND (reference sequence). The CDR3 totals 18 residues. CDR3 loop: CASSLTPVSGRRYNEQFF. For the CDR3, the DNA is TGTGCCAGTAGTTTAACCCCGGTTAGCGGGAGGCGGTACAATGAGCAGTTCTTC. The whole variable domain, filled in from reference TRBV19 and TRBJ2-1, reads DGGITQSPKYLFRKEGQNVTLSCEQNLNHDAMYWYRQDPGQGLRLIYYSQIVNDFQKGDIAEGYSVSREKKESFPLTVTSAQKNPTAFYLCASSLTPVSGRRYNEQFFGPGTRLTVL.

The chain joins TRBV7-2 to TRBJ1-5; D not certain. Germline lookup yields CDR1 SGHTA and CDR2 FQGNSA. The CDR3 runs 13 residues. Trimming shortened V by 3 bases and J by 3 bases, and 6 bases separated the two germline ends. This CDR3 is CASSFANNQPQHF. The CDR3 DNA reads TGTGCCAGCAGCTTTGCAAACAATCAGCCCCAGCATTTT.

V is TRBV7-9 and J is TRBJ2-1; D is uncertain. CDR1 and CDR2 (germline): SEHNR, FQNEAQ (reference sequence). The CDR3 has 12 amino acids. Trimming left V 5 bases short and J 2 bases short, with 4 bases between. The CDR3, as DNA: TGTGCCAGCAGCAGGGCCTACAATGAGCAGTTCTTC. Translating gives CASSRAYNEQFF.